The 4 T cell receptor beta chains listed next were all sequenced from one sample in a study of blood T cell repertoires in COVID-19. The repertoire was sequenced with immunoSEQ multiplex PCR; TCRdb's copy has only in-frame clones and lacks some. The sample includes 250,000 to 300,000 clones, nearly 90% of them seen just once. Material: PBMCs or T cells enriched from blood (not recorded which). Receptors originate from a woman aged 55-69 years who had recovered from COVID-19.

The chain couples TRBV5-1 to TRBJ1-5, with 10 bases lining up with TRBD1. CDR1 and CDR2 (germline): SGHRS, YFSETQ. The CDR3 is made up of 15 amino acids. With 0 bases clipped from V and 8 bases from J, the junction kept 5 bases outside the gene matches. CDR3 sequence: CASSLAGTGAEPQHF. The CDR3 DNA reads as TGCGCCAGCAGCTTGGCCGGGACAGGGGCTGAGCCCCAGCATTTT.

This clone was seen only once. The V call is TRBV29-1, the J call TRBJ1-3; no definite D call. Germline loops: CDR1 SQVTM, CDR2 ANQGSEA. Trimming cost V 4 bases and J 0 bases, with 10 bases left between them. The CDR3 is 14 residues long. CDR3 DNA sequence: TGCAGCGTTGTGGAGCAGCTCTCTGGAAACACCATATATTTT. Its protein is CSVVEQLSGNTIYF.

This sequence joins TRBV27 and TRBJ2-5; a weak D match, TRBD2 (5 bases). The V gene lost 5 bases and the J gene lost 9 bases, with 10 bases spanning the gap. Looked up from germline, CDR1 is MNHEY and CDR2 is SMNVEV (reference sequence). This CDR3 is 11 amino acids long. The CDR3 protein is CASSPGRAQYF. CDR3 nucleotides: TGTGCCAGCAGTCCGGGAAGGGCCCAGTACTTC.

This clone was recorded only once. The rearrangement uses TRBV27 and TRBJ2-6; perhaps TRBD1 as D (6 bases). This CDR3 is 17 amino acids long. The germline V gene has CDR1 MNHEY and CDR2 SMNVEV (reference sequence). Trimming took off 3 bases at V and 0 bases at J, with 12 bases between the two ends. The CDR3 region is CASSFALQGSGANVLTF. CDR3 DNA sequence: TGTGCCAGCAGTTTTGCCCTACAGGGCTCTGGGGCCAACGTCCTGACTTTC.